The 2 T cell receptor beta chains below were found in one sample sequenced in a study of blood T cell repertoires in COVID-19. Sequencing used immunoSEQ multiplex PCR; TCRdb keeps in-frame clones, though not all of them. This repertoire shows roughly 180,000 clones, around 79% found once; its top ten account for more than 6.5%. Source material: peripheral blood. The receptors come from a woman aged 60-75 years with COVID-19, enrolled during active disease.

CDR3 loop: CASSLEPSSGVTYSGANVLTF. CDR3 in DNA: TGTGCCAGCAGCTTAGAGCCCAGCAGCGGGGTGACTTACTCTGGGGCCAACGTCCTGACTTTC. V and J are TRBV7-6 and TRBJ2-6; 7 nucleotides match TRBD2. The CDR3 totals 21 residues. V lost 1 base to trimming and J lost 0 bases; unmatched junction nucleotides: 15. CDR1 is SGHVS, CDR2 FNYEAQ, per germline.

The rearrangement links TRBV2 to TRBJ1-3; D is unclear. This CDR3 contains 14 residues. V shed 3 bases and J shed 0 bases, with 6 bases lying between them. Germline assignment: CDR1 SNHLY and CDR2 FYNNEI. The CDR3, as DNA: TGTGCCAGCAGTGATCCGTTCTCTGGAAACACCATATATTTT. It is translated as CASSDPFSGNTIYF.